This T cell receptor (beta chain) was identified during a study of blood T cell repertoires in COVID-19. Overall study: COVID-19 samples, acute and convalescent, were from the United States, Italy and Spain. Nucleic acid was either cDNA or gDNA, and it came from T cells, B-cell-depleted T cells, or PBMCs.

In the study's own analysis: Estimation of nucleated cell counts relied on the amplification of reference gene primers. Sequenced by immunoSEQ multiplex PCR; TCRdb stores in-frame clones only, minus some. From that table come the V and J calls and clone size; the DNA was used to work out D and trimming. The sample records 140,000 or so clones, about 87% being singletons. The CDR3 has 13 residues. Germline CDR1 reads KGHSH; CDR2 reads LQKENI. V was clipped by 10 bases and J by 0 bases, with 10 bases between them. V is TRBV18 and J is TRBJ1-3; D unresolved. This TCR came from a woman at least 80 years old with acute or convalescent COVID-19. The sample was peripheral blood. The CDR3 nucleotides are TGTGCCACCCTACCTGACTCTGGAAACACCATATATTTT. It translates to CATLPDSGNTIYF.